The clone carrying this T cell receptor (beta chain) came up a few times. The antigen is unknown. Amplification of TCR beta used genomic DNA extracted from peripheral blood. The data are from a study of T cell repertoires in aging, cancer and after chemotherapy. About the research overall: Six age groups, ranging from 30 or younger to 70 or older, included the donors. The full dataset contained some 8.7 million TCR reads.

Multiplex touch-down PCR with TRB-A/B primers amplified rearranged V-D-J TRB sequences. TCRdb ran MiXCR on the multiplex PCR reads and lists one entry per CDR3 protein. The table records some 8,000 distinct CDR3 sequences, roughly 37% of them present only once. Study-level results: In healthy donors, age-related TCR diversity loss mainly reflected lost richness.

Looked up from germline, CDR1 is MNHEY and CDR2 is SVGEGT. The germline V and J ends were trimmed by 2 bases and 0 bases, with 14 bases remaining between them. CDR3 size: 18 residues. Sequenced material: blood. J is TRBJ2-6 and V is TRBV6-2 or TRBV6-3; D gene unclear. This TCR derives from a human donor in good health. This CDR3 reads CASSYGVTRGSGANVLTF. CDR3 nucleotides: TGTGCCAGCAGTTACGGCGTCACTCGTGGCTCTGGGGCCAACGTCCTGACTTTC.